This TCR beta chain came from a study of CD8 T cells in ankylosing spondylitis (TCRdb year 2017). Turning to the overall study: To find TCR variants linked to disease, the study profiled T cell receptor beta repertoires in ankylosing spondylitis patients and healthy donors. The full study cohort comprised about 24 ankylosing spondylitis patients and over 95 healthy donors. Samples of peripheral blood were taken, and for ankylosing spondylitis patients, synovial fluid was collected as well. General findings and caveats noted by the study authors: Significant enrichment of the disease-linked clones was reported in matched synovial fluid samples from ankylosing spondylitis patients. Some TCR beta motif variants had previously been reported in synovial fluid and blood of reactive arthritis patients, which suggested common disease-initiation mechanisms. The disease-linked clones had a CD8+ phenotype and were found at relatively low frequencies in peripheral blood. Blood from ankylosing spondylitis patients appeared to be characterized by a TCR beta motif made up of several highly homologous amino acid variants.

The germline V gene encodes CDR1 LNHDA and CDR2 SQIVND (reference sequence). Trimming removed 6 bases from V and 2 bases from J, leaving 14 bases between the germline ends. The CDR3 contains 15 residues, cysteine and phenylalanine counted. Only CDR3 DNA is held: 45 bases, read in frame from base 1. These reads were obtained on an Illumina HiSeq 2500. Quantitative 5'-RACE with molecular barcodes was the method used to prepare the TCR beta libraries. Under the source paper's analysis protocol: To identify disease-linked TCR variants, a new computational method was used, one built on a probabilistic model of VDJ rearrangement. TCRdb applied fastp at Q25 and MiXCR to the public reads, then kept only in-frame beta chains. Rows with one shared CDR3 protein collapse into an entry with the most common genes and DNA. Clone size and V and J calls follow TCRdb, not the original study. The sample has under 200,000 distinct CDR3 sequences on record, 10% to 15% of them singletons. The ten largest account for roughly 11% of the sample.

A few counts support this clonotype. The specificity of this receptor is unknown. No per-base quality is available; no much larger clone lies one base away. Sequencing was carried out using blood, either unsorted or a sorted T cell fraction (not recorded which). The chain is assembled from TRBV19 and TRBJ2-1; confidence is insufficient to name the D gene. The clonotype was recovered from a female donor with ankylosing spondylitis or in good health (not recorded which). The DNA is TGTGCCAGTAGACTTCAACACAACGCCTACAATGAGCAGTTCTTC. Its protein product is CASRLQHNAYNEQFF.